The clone carrying this T cell receptor beta chain was counted a single time. Libraries were prepared by immunoSEQ multiplex PCR; TCRdb keeps only in-frame clonotypes and omits some of them. This sample has under 80,000 clones, with around 80% found just once. This CDR3 has 18 amino acids. Germline CDR1 SGHTA, CDR2 FQGNSA. Germline trimming cut 5 bases from V and 5 bases from J; bases unmatched to any gene: 14. The data are from a study of blood T cell repertoires in COVID-19. Sequenced sample: peripheral blood. This clonotype originated in a middle-aged man with acute or convalescent COVID-19. The V gene is TRBV7-2, the J gene TRBJ2-3; TRBD2 matches 12 bases. CDR3 nucleotide sequence: TGTGCCAGCAGCCAAAACCCGGGACTAGCGGGCAGGGTAGATACGCAGTATTTT. Translated: CASSQNPGLAGRVDTQYF.